The present TCR beta chain was sequenced within a study of Graves' ophthalmopathy and Graves' hyperthyroidism. Study results and caveats: Ophthalmopathy cases were distinguished from stable hyperthyroidism by a 13-signature model, reaching approximately 88% sensitivity and 70% to 84% specificity.

Each donor who had ophthalmopathy showed moderate-to-severe activity, a CAS of ≥3, a NOSPECS of ≥4, and a duration under 3 months. RNA served as the template for amplifying TCR beta CDR3 regions. RT-PCR was first run with HTBI primers, then multiplex PCR in a second round. TCRdb passed the multiplex PCR reads through MiXCR, listing each CDR3 protein once. This repertoire shows 200,000 to 300,000 distinct CDR3 sequences, around 50% found once; its top ten account for around 47%. Note on this clonotype: Its antigen remains unidentified.

The origin of this receptor is an adult man with Graves' ophthalmopathy. The sequencing input was peripheral blood.

Here the CDR3 DNA reads TGTGCCACCAGCAGAGATGGAGGGGTCGGAAGGCAGTTCTTC. It is translated as CATSRDGGVGRQFF. This chain joins TRBV15 and TRBJ2-7; tentative D call: TRBD2 (6 bases). The DNA end lines up better with TRBJ2-1; the J call may be wrong. Germline CDR1 is LNHNV and CDR2 is YYDKDF (reference sequence). CDR3 length: 14 amino acids.